This TCR beta chain was recovered during a study of OX40 agonist ivuxolimab in advanced cancers. V lost 2 bases to trimming and J lost 4 bases; unmatched junction nucleotides: 3. The germline V gene has CDR1 SGHRS and CDR2 YFSETQ. This CDR3 has 14 residues. TCRdb keeps only in-frame clones here, not all; method: immunoSEQ multiplex PCR. Altogether more than 70,000 clones are present, around 94% being singletons, with the ten largest covering about 3%. In its sample, this clone was seen once. The source material was CD4+ or CD8+ T cells sorted from blood, sampled in a trial of the OX40 agonist ivuxolimab. This chain connects TRBV5-1 to TRBJ1-3, with 7 bases aligning to TRBD1. This TCR derives from an adult with an advanced solid tumor such as melanoma, head and neck, liver or kidney cancer. Here the CDR3 reads CASSFTGEGNTIYF. Here the CDR3 DNA reads TGCGCCAGCAGCTTCACAGGGGAAGGAAACACCATATATTTT.